This T cell receptor beta chain was observed in a study of T cell responses to AZD1222 COVID-19 vaccine. With regard to this clone: What it recognizes is unknown.

Study results and limitations: None of the repertoires were sampled until the peak T cell response had passed. Donor demographics were predominantly white British with a female majority; clonal diversity may be underestimated.

Using immunoSEQ multiplex PCR, the repertoire was profiled, and TCRdb retains in-frame clones only, with some absent. The table records 65,000 to 70,000 clones, almost 90% of them present only once. Unmatched junction bases numbered 6, after V lost 5 bases and J lost 5 bases. Germline CDR1 MNHNS, CDR2 SASEGT. The CDR3 totals 14 residues. Material: peripheral blood, obtained on day 0 of AZD1222 vaccination. The rearrangement links TRBV6-1 to TRBJ1-1; 9 bases align to TRBD1. The sequence came from an adult in good health. CDR3 DNA: TGTGCCAGCAGTTTCGGGGACAGGGTGACTGAAGCTTTCTTT. Encoded protein: CASSFGDRVTEAFF.